Listed below are T cell receptor beta chains from one sample, sequenced in a study of metastatic and nonmetastatic thyroid tumors. MiXCR reprocessed the PCR reads for TCRdb. This table holds some 20,000 clones, around a quarter found once. The specimen sequenced was blood. The receptor source for this set is a female donor with papillary thyroid cancer or a benign thyroid nodule (not recorded which). Some clones in this sample may be carry-over from other donors' samples. Both conserved end residues are part of each CDR3. The order of the fields is clone size, V gene, J gene, CDR3 protein. Part of the rows lack a size; the others show once, few, many or a class for expanded clones.

size: few
V: TRBV6-4
J: TRBJ2-6
CDR3: CASSRDAISGANVLTF

size: .
V: TRBV6-1
J: TRBJ1-2
CDR3: CASSERSGTGGLNYCYTF

size: .
V: TRBV20-1
J: TRBJ2-3
CDR3: CSAREGAGDTDTQYF

size: once
V: TRBV11-2
J: TRBJ2-1
CDR3: CASSSRAGGQLQFF

size: few
V: TRBV6-1
J: TRBJ2-7
CDR3: CASSLGLAGLYEQYF

size: few
V: TRBV6-2/TRBV6-3
J: TRBJ1-2
CDR3: CASSEKGYGYTF

size: few
V: TRBV6-2/TRBV6-3
J: TRBJ1-5
CDR3: CASSYVLGAAQHF

size: .
V: TRBV20-1
J: TRBJ2-7
CDR3: CSARGGSYEQYF

size: .
V: TRBV18
J: TRBJ1-2
CDR3: CASSPQDRGNGYTF

size: .
V: TRBV11-1
J: TRBJ2-1
CDR3: CASRHPAGVGNEQFF

size: medium-sized
V: TRBV6-4
J: TRBJ2-2
CDR3: CASRRDGGTGELFF

size: .
V: TRBV4-2
J: TRBJ2-3
CDR3: CASSQGQNTDTQYF

size: few
V: TRBV12-3/TRBV12-4
J: TRBJ1-1
CDR3: CASGVLQTEAFF

size: medium-sized
V: TRBV14
J: TRBJ1-4
CDR3: CASSQARTGGEKLFF

size: medium-sized
V: TRBV6-1
J: TRBJ1-1
CDR3: CASSTGGLGHNTEAFF

size: .
V: TRBV20-1
J: TRBJ2-7
CDR3: CSATDRGSYEQYF

size: .
V: TRBV15
J: TRBJ2-1
CDR3: CATSSLLEGANEQFF

size: many
V: TRBV4-1
J: TRBJ2-1
CDR3: CASSQIIGTRRPNEQFF

size: .
V: TRBV11-2
J: TRBJ2-5
CDR3: CASSLDLGGFRETQYF

size: .
V: TRBV6-1
J: TRBJ1-6
CDR3: CASSEREEGNSPLHF

size: many
V: TRBV29-1
J: TRBJ1-2
CDR3: CSVEDRSLYGYTF

size: .
V: TRBV20-1
J: TRBJ2-3
CDR3: CSASNRGRETDTQYF

size: .
V: TRBV20-1
J: TRBJ2-3
CDR3: CSARAPKTSPSTDTQYF

size: once
V: TRBV20-1
J: TRBJ2-2
CDR3: CSARLAGVFGELFF

size: .
V: TRBV4-2
J: TRBJ1-6
CDR3: CASSQDWSGTNSPLHF

size: many
V: TRBV3-1
J: TRBJ2-1
CDR3: CASSQEGQLSYNEQFF

size: once
V: TRBV11-2
J: TRBJ2-7
CDR3: CASSFLAAYEQYF

size: medium-sized
V: TRBV12-3/TRBV12-4
J: TRBJ2-7
CDR3: CASSLGQGRAYEQYF

size: .
V: TRBV20-1
J: TRBJ2-1
CDR3: CSAWSGRSGFGEQFF

size: few
V: TRBV19
J: TRBJ2-7
CDR3: CASRGEGSVRQYF

size: few
V: TRBV6-2/TRBV6-3
J: TRBJ2-1
CDR3: CASSRLAGGFEQFF

size: .
V: TRBV5-1
J: TRBJ2-1
CDR3: CASSRAKNGGSYNEQFF

size: .
V: TRBV11-2
J: TRBJ1-5
CDR3: CANIPGRGNQPQHF

size: many
V: TRBV7-7
J: TRBJ2-7
CDR3: CASSIGLAGADEQYF

size: .
V: TRBV4-1
J: TRBJ1-1
CDR3: CASSQDSPGTMGTEAFF

size: many
V: TRBV3-1
J: TRBJ2-5
CDR3: CASSQVPTVQETQYF

size: medium-sized
V: TRBV10-3
J: TRBJ2-3
CDR3: CASRGTGTGDTQYF

size: .
V: TRBV11-3
J: TRBJ2-1
CDR3: CASSSHTGEQFF

size: .
V: TRBV15
J: TRBJ2-7
CDR3: CATSRLDRGRADRMDYEQYF

size: many
V: TRBV9
J: TRBJ1-1
CDR3: CASSVGGGLNTEAFF

size: .
V: TRBV20-1
J: TRBJ1-1
CDR3: CSARRTGYAEAFF

size: .
V: TRBV6-5
J: TRBJ2-6
CDR3: CASSYAGGTGANVLTF

size: medium-sized
V: TRBV12-3/TRBV12-4
J: TRBJ2-7
CDR3: CASSLGGNLYEQYF

size: medium-sized
V: TRBV7-8
J: TRBJ1-1
CDR3: CASSLTGKNTEAFF

size: many
V: TRBV6-4
J: TRBJ2-5
CDR3: CASSDPRRLTGTGGYETQYF

size: many
V: TRBV19
J: TRBJ2-7
CDR3: CASSMAGNEQYF

size: many
V: TRBV11-2
J: TRBJ2-7
CDR3: CASSLSAGTLDEQYF